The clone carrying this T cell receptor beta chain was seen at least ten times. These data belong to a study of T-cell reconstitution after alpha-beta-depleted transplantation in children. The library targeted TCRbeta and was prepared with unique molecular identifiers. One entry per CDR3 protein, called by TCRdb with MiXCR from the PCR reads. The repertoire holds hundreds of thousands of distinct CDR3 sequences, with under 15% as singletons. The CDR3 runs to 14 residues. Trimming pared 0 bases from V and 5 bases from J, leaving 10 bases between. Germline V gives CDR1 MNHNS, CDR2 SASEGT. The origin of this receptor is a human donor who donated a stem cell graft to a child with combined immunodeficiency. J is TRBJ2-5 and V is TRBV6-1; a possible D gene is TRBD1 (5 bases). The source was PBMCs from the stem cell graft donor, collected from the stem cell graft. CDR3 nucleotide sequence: TGTGCCAGCAGTGAAGCGGGGCACACGGAGACCCAGTACTTC. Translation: CASSEAGHTETQYF.